The subject of this entry is one T cell receptor (beta chain). This sample is drawn from a study of cytomegalovirus exposure and HLA in healthy donors. Vbeta (60) and Jbeta (13) primers were used in the PCR. This table comes from immunoSEQ multiplex PCR, and its TCRdb copy is limited to in-frame clones, with some not included. The table lists 55,000 to 75,000 clones, around 74% of them singletons, with nearly 7.5% in the top ten. This sequence originates from a woman aged 25-40 years in good health and CMV-seropositive. Sequenced: PBMCs.

The CDR3 nucleotides read TGTGCCAGCAGTTTATCCGGGCAGGGGGCAATGGGAACTGAAGCTTTCTTT. Its translation is CASSLSGQGAMGTEAFF. This rearrangement joins TRBV28 to TRBJ1-1; TRBD1 agrees at 8 bases. Looked up from germline, CDR1 is MDHEN and CDR2 is SYDVKM. V shed 1 base, J shed 5 bases, and the junction held 12 bases outside the gene matches. This CDR3 contains 17 residues.